Sequencing of this T cell receptor beta chain was carried out in a study of cytomegalovirus exposure and HLA in healthy donors. Study details: Genetic ancestry analysis placed about 80% of the 350 to 500 donors that were genotyped in the Caucasian-associated cluster.

60 Vbeta and 13 Jbeta primers were used in PCR. The method was immunoSEQ multiplex PCR; TCRdb's version includes in-frame clones alone and lacks a portion of them. Of more than 80,000 clones listed, nearly 80% are singletons. Turning to this clone: The antigen is unknown.

Looked up from germline, CDR1 is SNHLY and CDR2 is FYNNEI. The CDR3 totals 14 residues. V was shortened by 5 bases and J by 0 bases, with 10 bases between the two germline ends. General study points: The authors excluded some V segments, including TRBV6-2 and TRBV6-3, as indistinguishable. Among TCR beta chains, those listed as cytomegalovirus-associated numbered 164.

This clonotype was obtained from a woman aged 40 to 50 in good health and CMV-seropositive. The specimen sequenced was PBMCs. The V and J genes are TRBV2 and TRBJ1-2, with D tentatively TRBD1 (5 bases). In DNA form, the CDR3 reads TGTGCCAGCAGTCCGACAGCAGCTAACTATGGCTACACCTTC. As protein: CASSPTAANYGYTF.